These 13 T cell receptor beta chains were sequenced from one sample in a study of T cells expressing NK-cell markers. TCRdb processed the 5' RACE reads again and assigns one entry to each CDR3 protein, with no DNA. Seen in this sample are about 460,000 distinct CDR3 sequences; the ten most common clones hold almost 1.5%. The sample was blood T cells: a sorted CD56 or NKG2C T cell subset, CD4+ or CD8+ T cells, or bulk PBMC T cells (not recorded which). These receptors all stem from a woman in her forties or fifties in good health.

J is TRBJ1-2 and V is TRBV20-1; TCRdb's assignment of TRBD1 cannot be checked, as there is no DNA. Germline-derived CDR1 and CDR2 are DFQATT and SNEGSKA (reference sequence). This CDR3 spans 13 amino acids. CDR3 sequence: CSATDPVGVGYTF.

The V gene is TRBV11-2, the J gene TRBJ2-1; the D gene TCRdb calls, TRBD2, cannot be checked with no DNA. The germline gives CDR1 SGHAT, CDR2 FQNNGV. CDR3 length: 14 residues. The CDR3 reads CASSSPVGRGEQFF.

This chain joins TRBV24-1 and TRBJ1-4; TCRdb reports TRBD1, a call that lacks DNA to check it against. Germline V gives CDR1 KGHDR, CDR2 SFDVKD. There are 16 residues in the CDR3. The CDR3 spells CATSEGTGGLSEKLFF.

This chain joins TRBV10-3 and TRBJ2-1; TCRdb names TRBD2, which stays unverified in the absence of DNA. The CDR3 runs to 16 residues. CDR1 and CDR2 (germline): ENHRY, SYGVKD. Here the CDR3 reads CAISEISGRDPNEQFF.

V gene TRBV2 combines with J gene TRBJ2-3; with no DNA, the TCRdb D assignment of TRBD2 cannot be verified. The CDR3 consists of 19 residues. The germline CDR1 and CDR2 sequences are SNHLY and FYNNEI. CDR3 region: CASSPLAEWAETDTDTQYF.

CDR3 loop: CASQAAQHRGRTSQFF. The V call is TRBV28, the J call TRBJ2-1; TCRdb's D call, TRBD2, is unchecked because there is no DNA. The CDR3 is 16 amino acids. Germline lookup yields CDR1 MDHEN and CDR2 SYDVKM.

The rearrangement links TRBV4-1 to TRBJ2-3; checking the TCRdb D call of TRBD1 is not possible without DNA. CDR1 is MGHRA and CDR2 is YSYEKL in the germline V gene. The CDR3 consists of 16 residues. The CDR3: CASSRLGQGRTDTQYF.

The chain links TRBV11-3 to TRBJ1-1; TCRdb proposes TRBD1, but this gene call is untestable without DNA. This CDR3 is 15 amino acids long. Per germline, CDR1 SGHNT and CDR2 YENEEA. CDR3 loop: CASSLLGGMNTEAFF.

V is TRBV18 and J is TRBJ1-1; no DNA is available, so the TRBD1 call from TCRdb remains unchecked. The CDR3 is 14 amino acids. Germline lookup yields CDR1 KGHSH and CDR2 LQKENI. The CDR3 here is CASSPRQTNTEAFF.

The CDR3 here is CASSDGLDGGNEQFF. V is TRBV2 and J is TRBJ2-1; TCRdb designates TRBD2, a call that cannot be tested without DNA. The CDR3 is 15 amino acids. Germline V gene data show CDR1 as SNHLY and CDR2 as FYNNEI.

The V and J genes are TRBV10-3 and TRBJ2-1; the D call of TRBD1 rests on TCRdb alone, since no DNA is present to check it. The CDR3 extends over 16 amino acids. CDR1 and CDR2 (germline): ENHRY, SYGVKD. The CDR3 spells CAISQPGGQRDNEQFF.

The CDR3 protein is CASSIGTGNSWVTSTDTQYF. The J gene is TRBJ2-3, the V gene TRBV6-5; there is no DNA to check the TCRdb D call of TRBD1. The germline CDR1 and CDR2 sequences are MNHEY and SVGAGI. The CDR3 has 20 amino acids.

The chain is built from TRBV6-2 or TRBV6-3 and TRBJ1-5; TCRdb returns TRBD1, unconfirmable since there is no DNA. The CDR3 spans 13 residues. Germline CDR1 MNHEY, CDR2 SVGEGT. CDR3: CASRQGTNQPQHF.